Below are 18 T cell receptor beta chains sequenced from a single sample in a study of blood T cell repertoires in COVID-19 (dated by TCRdb to about 2020). Receptor amplification or capture employed the immunoSEQ multiplex PCR assay. TCRdb limited this immuneACCESS table to in-frame rearrangements with V and J called. A share of clones is missing; checked studies link under half to unresolved V genes, and the rest is unexplained. This sample is represented by approximately 280,000 clones; about 91% of them were singletons. The ten largest make up approximately 12% of the sample. The sequencing sample was made of peripheral blood. The receptors derive from a woman in her sixties or seventies with acute or convalescent COVID-19.

DNA for the CDR3: TGTGCCAGCAGCCCGAGCATACATGGACTCAATCAGCCCCAGCATTTT. This sequence encodes CASSPSIHGLNQPQHF. The genes are TRBV7-8 and TRBJ1-5; D remains ambiguous. Germline V CDR1 and CDR2: SGHVS, FQNEAQ. V dropped 5 bases and J dropped 3 bases, with 17 bases sitting between them. The CDR3 covers 16 residues.

The genes are TRBV5-1 and TRBJ2-3; 7 bases agree with TRBD1. This CDR3 region has 15 residues. Germline CDR1 is SGHRS and CDR2 is YFSETQ. The J segment lost 3 bases and the V segment lost 0 bases, leaving 4 bases of the junction unmatched. The CDR3 nucleotides read TGCGCCAGCAGCTTGGAGACAGGGATAACAGATACGCAGTATTTT. Encoded protein: CASSLETGITDTQYF.

The rearrangement links TRBV6-2 or TRBV6-3 to TRBJ2-3; tentatively, D is TRBD1 (5 bases). Germline assignment: CDR1 MNHEY and CDR2 SVGEGT. Trimming took 6 bases from V and 0 from J, leaving 22 bases between them. The CDR3 has 18 amino acids. CDR3 residues: CASSRAIQGAFSTDTQYF. The DNA for the CDR3 is TGTGCCAGCAGCCGTGCCATCCAGGGCGCATTTAGCACAGATACGCAGTATTTT.

The chain recombines TRBV30 with TRBJ1-1; the match to TRBD1 covers 9 bases. Trimming took 8 bases from V and 3 from J; bases not matched to a gene: 7. Germline V lookup: CDR1 GTSNPN, CDR2 SVGIG (reference sequence). This CDR3 spans 13 amino acids. The CDR3 sequence is CAAKQGAYTEAFF. The CDR3 nucleotides are TGTGCCGCCAAACAGGGGGCCTACACTGAAGCTTTCTTT.

The CDR3 protein is CASSMGVPGPSGNTIYF. DNA for the CDR3: TGTGCCAGTAGTATGGGAGTTCCAGGCCCCTCTGGAAACACCATATATTTT. The genes are TRBV19 and TRBJ1-3; unclear D gene. The ends were cut back, 3 bases at V and 0 bases at J, with 15 bases in the middle. The CDR3 spans 17 residues. Germline V gene lookup returns CDR1 LNHDA and CDR2 SQIVND (reference sequence).

This chain joins TRBV6-1 and TRBJ1-4; a possible D gene is TRBD1 (5 bases). The germline CDR1 and CDR2 sequences are MNHNS and SASEGT. Trimming took off 2 bases at V and 6 bases at J, with 10 bases between the two ends. The CDR3 consists of 14 residues. The CDR3 nucleotides are TGTGCCAGCAGTGAAACAGGTCGTGATGAAAAACTGTTTTTT. Protein product: CASSETGRDEKLFF.

Only one count was recorded for this clone. The chain joins TRBV11-2 to TRBJ1-1, with TRBD1 matching over 10 bases. The V and J ends lost 5 bases and 3 bases, in that order; junction bases with no gene match: 9. The CDR3 spans 16 residues. Looked up from germline, CDR1 is SGHAT and CDR2 is FQNNGV. The DNA of the CDR3 is TGTGCCAGCAGCACAGAACCCGGGACAGGGGACACTGAAGCTTTCTTT. Its translation is CASSTEPGTGDTEAFF.

The chain uses TRBV3-1 (or the pseudogene TRBV3-2) and TRBJ2-3; D possibly corresponds to TRBD1 (6 bases). Germline V gene data show CDR1 as LGHDT and CDR2 as YNNKEL (reference sequence). V lost 1 base and J lost 2, with 10 bases in between. The CDR3 loop spans 15 amino acids. CDR3 coding DNA: TGTGCCAGCAGCCAAGGTTACAGGGACACAGATACGCAGTATTTT. Protein sequence: CASSQGYRDTDTQYF.

This chain links TRBV27 with TRBJ2-7, with TRBD1 matching over 9 bases. CDR1 is MNHEY, CDR2 SMNVEV, per germline (reference sequence). Germline trimming cut 6 bases from V and 8 bases from J; bases unmatched to any gene: 11. There are 14 residues in the CDR3. CDR3 sequence (DNA): TGTGCCAGCAGCCCGGGACAGGGACACCTCAAGCAGTACTTC. Translating it yields CASSPGQGHLKQYF.

The chain couples TRBV4-3 to TRBJ1-2; TRBD1 agrees at 9 bases. Germline lookup yields CDR1 LGHNA and CDR2 YSLEER. The CDR3 runs 14 residues. The junction had 4 bases not matched to a gene; V was cut back by 3 bases and J by 5 bases. CDR3: CASSQDDRGYGYTF. DNA for the CDR3: TGCGCCAGCAGCCAGGACGACAGGGGGTATGGCTACACCTTC.

The chain uses TRBV9 and TRBJ2-1, with 9 positions matching TRBD1. There are 19 residues in the CDR3. After removal of 0 bases from V and 0 bases from J, the junction contained 10 bases not matched to a gene. Germline V lookup: CDR1 SGDLS, CDR2 YYNGEE. CDR3 protein: CASSVATGTGSSSYNEQFF. In DNA, the CDR3 is TGTGCCAGCAGCGTAGCTACGGGGACAGGGTCCAGCTCCTACAATGAGCAGTTCTTC.

The genes are TRBV5-1 and TRBJ2-1; the D gene is possibly TRBD2 (6 bases). The CDR3 is 13 amino acids. Trimming removed 0 bases at V and 9 bases at J, with 10 bases between. Germline V gene sequence: CDR1 SGHRS, CDR2 YFSETQ. The CDR3 spells CASSLVLAVEQFF. The CDR3 bases are TGCGCCAGCAGCTTGGTTTTAGCGGTTGAGCAGTTCTTC.

This sequence joins TRBV2 and TRBJ1-2; tentative D call: TRBD1 (5 bases). Germline V gives CDR1 SNHLY, CDR2 FYNNEI. The CDR3 is 12 amino acids. The V gene lost 7 bases and the J gene lost 4 bases, with 10 bases spanning the gap. CDR3 region: CASKETAYGYTF. The CDR3 DNA follows: TGTGCCAGCAAGGAGACAGCCTATGGCTACACCTTC.

The chain is built from TRBV30 and TRBJ2-7; D is unresolved. The germline V and J ends were trimmed by 6 bases and 2 bases, with 11 bases remaining between them. The CDR3 is made up of 12 amino acids. From germline, CDR1 is GTSNPN and CDR2 SVGIG (reference sequence). CDR3 bases: TGTGCCTGCCATAGTACGCCCTACGAGCAGTACTTC. Protein product: CACHSTPYEQYF. Full variable domain (remainder filled in from reference TRBV30 and TRBJ2-7): SQTIHQWPATLVQPVGSPLSLECTVEGTSNPNLYWYRQAAGRGLQLLFYSVGIGQISSEVPQNLSASRPQDRQFILSSKKLLLSDSGFYLCACHSTPYEQYFGPGTRLTVT.

The chain links TRBV28 to TRBJ2-7, with D perhaps TRBD1 (5 bases). The germline V gene encodes CDR1 MDHEN and CDR2 SYDVKM. The ends were cut back, 3 bases at V and 4 bases at J, with 16 bases in the middle. CDR3 length: 15 amino acids. CDR3 bases: TGTGCCAGCAGTTTGGGGCTAAATGTGAATTACGAGCAGTACTTC. Its translation is CASSLGLNVNYEQYF.

The chain is built from TRBV24-1 and TRBJ2-7, with D possibly being TRBD2 (5 bases). The germline V and J ends were trimmed by 4 bases and 1 base, with 16 bases remaining between them. This CDR3 contains 16 residues. Germline CDR1 KGHDR, CDR2 SFDVKD. The CDR3 DNA reads TGTGCCACCAGTGACCCGGGAAAAGGCCCTTCCTACGAGCAGTACTTC. This gives the protein CATSDPGKGPSYEQYF.

This chain uses TRBV5-1 with TRBJ2-1, with D possibly matching TRBD2 (5 bases). Trimming stripped 5 bases from V and 7 bases from J, with 13 bases between. Germline V lookup: CDR1 SGHRS, CDR2 YFSETQ. This CDR3 region has 13 residues. The CDR3 is CASRFTSSNEQFF. The DNA for the CDR3 is TGCGCCAGCAGGTTTACTAGTTCTAATGAGCAGTTCTTC.

The chain employs TRBV14 and TRBJ2-5; perhaps TRBD1 as D (6 bases). Germline loops: CDR1 SGHDN, CDR2 FVKESK. Trimming pared 1 base from V and 5 bases from J, leaving 11 bases between. This CDR3 is built from 14 residues. This CDR3 is CASSQAGVGETQYF. The CDR3 DNA sequence: TGTGCCAGCAGCCAAGCAGGGGTGGGCGAGACCCAGTACTTC.